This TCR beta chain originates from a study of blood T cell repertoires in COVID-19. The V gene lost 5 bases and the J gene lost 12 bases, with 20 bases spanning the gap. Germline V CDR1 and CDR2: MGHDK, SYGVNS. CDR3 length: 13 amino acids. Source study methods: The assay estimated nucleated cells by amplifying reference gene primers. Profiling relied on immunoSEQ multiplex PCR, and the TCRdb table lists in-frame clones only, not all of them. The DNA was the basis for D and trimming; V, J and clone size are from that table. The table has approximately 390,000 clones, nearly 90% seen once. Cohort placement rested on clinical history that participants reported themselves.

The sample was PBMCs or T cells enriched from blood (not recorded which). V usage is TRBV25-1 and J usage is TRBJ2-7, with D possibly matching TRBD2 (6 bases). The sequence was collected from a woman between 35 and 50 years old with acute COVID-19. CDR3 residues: CASSQGGLGGPYF. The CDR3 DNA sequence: TGTGCCAGCAGTCAGGGTGGGCTGGGGGGACCGTACTTC.